This passage covers 18 T cell receptor beta chains from one sample sequenced in a study of beta chain features in type 1 diabetes. General study findings and limits: A moderate, significant TCRB CDR3 shortening appeared in type 1 diabetes across four CD4+ subsets.

Their antigens remain unidentified. The study reverse transcribed the entire isolated RNA, so it sequenced expressed TCRB transcripts. Some clones are missing from TCRdb's copy, which holds only in-frame ones; the method was immunoSEQ multiplex PCR. The sample includes roughly 300,000 clones, approximately 9.7% of them seen just once. The sample comprised central memory CD4+ T cells from blood. All receptors come from a man aged 25-45 years with type 1 diabetes.

The CDR3 reads CASSLSSGETQYF. In nucleotides, the CDR3 is TGTGCCAGCAGCTTGTCTAGCGGCGAGACCCAGTACTTC. V is TRBV5-6 and J is TRBJ2-5, with 7 bases matching TRBD2. The CDR3 covers 13 residues. The junction had 2 bases not matched to a gene; V was cut back by 1 base and J by 5 bases. Germline V gene sequence: CDR1 SGHDT, CDR2 YYEEEE.

The rearrangement joins TRBV27 to TRBJ1-1; D gene unclear. V lost 5 bases and J 3 bases, leaving 10 bases between the germline ends. The CDR3 sequence is 13 residues long. The germline V gene has CDR1 MNHEY and CDR2 SMNVEV (reference sequence). The CDR3: CASSKNRYTEAFF. The CDR3 DNA is TGTGCCAGCAGTAAAAACAGATACACTGAAGCTTTCTTT.

This chain links TRBV9 with TRBJ2-1; TRBD1 might be the D (6 bases). The CDR3 has 15 residues. V lost 3 bases and J 4 bases, leaving 14 bases between the germline ends. The germline gives CDR1 SGDLS, CDR2 YYNGEE. CDR3 sequence reads: CASSASGETYNEQFF. CDR3 nucleotide sequence: TGTGCCAGCAGCGCCTCAGGGGAGACTTACAATGAGCAGTTCTTC.

The sample holds a few counts of this clone. A read error may produce the germline difference seen at one junction end. The DNA of the CDR3 is TGTGCTAGCAGCTTAAATCCGGGTCCCCAAGAGACCCAGTACTTC. Translated: CASSLNPGPQETQYF. The chain recombines TRBV7-7 with TRBJ2-5, with unresolved D. The CDR3 spans 15 residues. CDR1 and CDR2 from the germline V gene are SSHAT and FNYEAQ (reference sequence). Drawing the rest from reference TRBV7-7 and TRBJ2-5, the complete variable domain is GAGVSQSPRYKVTKRGQDVTLRCDPISSHATLYWYQQALGQGPEFLTYFNYEAQPDKSGLPSDRFSAERPEGSISTLTIQRTEQRDSAMYRCASSLNPGPQETQYFGPGTRLLVL.

The chain uses TRBV19 and TRBJ2-3; TRBD2 matches 9 bases. Germline values: CDR1 LNHDA, CDR2 SQIVND (reference sequence). J gave up 1 base and V 6 bases, and 2 bases lay outside the gene matches. The CDR3 loop spans 14 amino acids. This CDR3 reads CASSQRGGTDTQYF. The CDR3 DNA follows: TGTGCCAGTAGCCAGCGGGGGGGCACAGATACGCAGTATTTT.

CDR3: CASSQDSAGSYNQPQHF. The CDR3, as DNA: TGCGCCAGCAGCCAAGATTCCGCAGGGTCCTACAATCAGCCCCAGCATTTT. The chain is built from TRBV4-3 and TRBJ1-5, with D possibly being TRBD1 (5 bases). This CDR3 is built from 17 residues. Germline CDR1 reads LGHNA; CDR2 reads YSLEER. Trimming took 0 bases from V and 3 from J, leaving 15 bases between them.

This sequence joins TRBV7-9 and TRBJ1-1; D is ambiguous. The V end lost 4 bases, the J end lost 2 bases, and 11 bases lay between the germline ends. The CDR3 consists of 14 residues. The germline V gene has CDR1 SEHNR and CDR2 FQNEAQ (reference sequence). CDR3: CASSWGGSNTEAFF. The CDR3 region has the DNA TGTGCCAGCAGCTGGGGAGGGTCCAACACTGAAGCTTTCTTT. Using reference TRBV7-9 and TRBJ1-1 for the parts outside the CDR3, the full variable domain is DTGVSQNPRHKITKRGQNVTFRCDPISEHNRLYWYRQTLGQGPEFLTYFQNEAQLEKSRLLSDRFSAERPKGSFSTLEIQRTEQGDSAMYLCASSWGGSNTEAFFGQGTRLTVV.

The chain carries TRBV28 and TRBJ2-7; 14 bases agree with TRBD2. V lost 7 bases to trimming and J lost 0 bases; unmatched junction nucleotides: 8. The CDR3 is 17 amino acids. Germline values: CDR1 MDHEN, CDR2 SYDVKM. The CDR3 DNA follows: TGTGCCAGCACAAGGACTAGCGGGGGGTTGAGCTCCTACGAGCAGTACTTC. It encodes CASTRTSGGLSSYEQYF.

This clone appeared a few times. J is TRBJ1-6 and V is TRBV5-4, with TRBD1 as a possible D gene (5 bases). This CDR3 comprises 14 residues. V lost 1 base to trimming and J lost 5 bases, with 7 bases between them. Germline V CDR1 and CDR2: SGHNT, YYREEE (reference sequence). As DNA, the CDR3 is TGTGCCAGCAGCTTGCAGGGACATAATTCACCCCTCCACTTT. Protein: CASSLQGHNSPLHF.

The chain uses TRBV4-3 and TRBJ2-5; TRBD2 aligns across 7 bases. The germline V gene has CDR1 LGHNA and CDR2 YSLEER. The junction had 6 bases not matched to a gene; V was cut back by 0 bases and J by 5 bases. This CDR3 spans 15 amino acids. The CDR3 is CASSQDAVGGETQYF. CDR3 DNA sequence: TGCGCCAGCAGCCAAGATGCTGTGGGGGGGGAGACCCAGTACTTC.

This clone was counted a few times. This chain links TRBV18 with TRBJ2-3; D gene ambiguous. In germline, CDR1 is KGHSH, CDR2 LQKENI. The CDR3 has 14 amino acids. Trimming shortened V by 0 bases and J by 4 bases, and 8 bases separated the two germline ends. In nucleotides, the CDR3 is TGTGCCAGCTCACCACCCCGACAAGCAGATACGCAGTATTTT. Its protein is CASSPPRQADTQYF.

This clone was seen a handful of times. The chain is built from TRBV28 and TRBJ2-7; D not resolved. The length of the CDR3 is 11 residues. Germline-derived CDR1 and CDR2 are MDHEN and SYDVKM. The V gene lost 3 bases and the J gene lost 5 bases, with 5 bases spanning the gap. The CDR3 is CASSLQHEQYF. CDR3 coding DNA: TGTGCCAGCAGTTTGCAACACGAGCAGTACTTC.

V is TRBV6-5 and J is TRBJ2-7, with 12 bases lining up with TRBD1. The V and J ends lost 5 bases and 6 bases, in that order; junction bases with no gene match: 8. The CDR3 is 15 amino acids. Germline CDR1 reads MNHEY; CDR2 reads SVGAGI. For the CDR3, the DNA is TGTGCCAGCAGTCGAACCGGGACAGGGGGCGGCGAGCAGTACTTC. This translates into CASSRTGTGGGEQYF.

The chain links TRBV4-1 to TRBJ2-1; D is perhaps TRBD1 (6 bases). Germline lookup yields CDR1 MGHRA and CDR2 YSYEKL. The germline V and J ends were trimmed by 4 bases and 6 bases, with 16 bases remaining between them. The CDR3 has 15 amino acids. The CDR3 bases are TGCGCCAGCAGCCTGGGACACACGGTGGCCAATGAGCAGTTCTTC. It specifies CASSLGHTVANEQFF.

This clone came up a few times. The V gene is TRBV7-2, the J gene TRBJ2-7; D remains unclear. Germline CDR1 reads SGHTA; CDR2 reads FQGNSA. V was clipped by 5 bases and J by 0 bases, with 11 bases between them. The length of the CDR3 is 14 residues. The CDR3 sequence: CASSPRISSYEQYF. The CDR3 nucleotides read TGTGCCAGCAGCCCACGGATTAGCTCCTACGAGCAGTACTTC.

This clone was seen ten or more times. The chain combines TRBV23-1 with TRBJ2-5; the D gene could be TRBD1 or TRBD2 (5 bases each). TRBV23-1 is placed among ORFs of uncertain function. There are 16 residues in the CDR3. Trimming removed 0 bases at V and 4 bases at J, with 15 bases between. The CDR3 nucleotides read TGCGCCAGCAGTCAATCGAGGAGCGTTGGGGGAGAGACCCAGTACTTC. Its translation is CASSQSRSVGGETQYF.

There are a few counts of this clone. V is TRBV7-9 and J is TRBJ1-5, with D perhaps matching TRBD1 (6 bases). Germline loops: CDR1 SEHNR, CDR2 FQNEAQ (reference sequence). This CDR3 spans 16 amino acids. V shed 5 bases and J shed 2 bases, with 16 bases lying between them. The CDR3 protein is CASSVTGAGGNQPQHF. Written as DNA, the CDR3 is TGTGCCAGCAGCGTTACAGGAGCAGGGGGCAATCAGCCCCAGCATTTT.

Remarks on this clone: Other nucleotide sequences from this sample produce the same CDR3. This chain links TRBV7-2 with TRBJ2-5; 8 nucleotides match TRBD1. The CDR3 spans 13 residues. V lost 6 bases to trimming and J lost 2 bases; unmatched junction nucleotides: 2. CDR1 and CDR2 from the germline V gene are SGHTA and FQGNSA. The CDR3 loop is CASSRDRQETQYF. The CDR3 DNA follows: TGTGCCAGCAGTCGGGACAGGCAAGAGACCCAGTACTTC.